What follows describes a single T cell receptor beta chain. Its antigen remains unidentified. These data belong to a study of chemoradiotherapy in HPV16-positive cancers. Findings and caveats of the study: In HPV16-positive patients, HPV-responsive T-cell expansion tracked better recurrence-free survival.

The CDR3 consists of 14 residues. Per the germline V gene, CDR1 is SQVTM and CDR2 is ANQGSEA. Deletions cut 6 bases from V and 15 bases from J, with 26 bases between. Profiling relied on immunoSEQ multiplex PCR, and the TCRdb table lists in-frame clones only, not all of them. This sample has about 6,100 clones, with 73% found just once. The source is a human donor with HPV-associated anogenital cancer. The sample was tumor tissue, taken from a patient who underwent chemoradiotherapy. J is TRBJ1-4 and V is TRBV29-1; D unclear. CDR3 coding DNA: TGCAGCGTGGCGGCAGGAGGTCGCTCCGGACGATTGTTTTTT. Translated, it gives CSVAAGGRSGRLFF.